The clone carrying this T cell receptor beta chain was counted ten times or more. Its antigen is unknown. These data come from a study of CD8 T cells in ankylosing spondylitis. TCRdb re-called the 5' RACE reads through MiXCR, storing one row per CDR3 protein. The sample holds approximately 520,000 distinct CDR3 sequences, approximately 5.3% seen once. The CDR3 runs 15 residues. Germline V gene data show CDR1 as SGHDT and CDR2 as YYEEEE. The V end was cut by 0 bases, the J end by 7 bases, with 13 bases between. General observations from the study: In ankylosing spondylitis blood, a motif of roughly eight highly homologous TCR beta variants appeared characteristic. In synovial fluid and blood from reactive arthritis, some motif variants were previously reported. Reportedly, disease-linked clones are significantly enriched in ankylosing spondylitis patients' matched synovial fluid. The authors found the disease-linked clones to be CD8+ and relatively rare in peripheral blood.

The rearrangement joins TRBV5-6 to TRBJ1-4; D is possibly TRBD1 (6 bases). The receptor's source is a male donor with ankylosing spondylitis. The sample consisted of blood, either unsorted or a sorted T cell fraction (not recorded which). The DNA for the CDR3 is TGTGCCAGCAGCTTGGGACCAGGGGTCGGTGAAAAACTGTTTTTT. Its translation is CASSLGPGVGEKLFF.